This is a list of T cell receptor beta chains from one sample in a study of control samples from healthy donors and cancer patients. This table comes from immunoSEQ multiplex PCR, and its TCRdb copy is limited to in-frame clones, with some not included. Here the sample spans about 98,000 clones, roughly nine tenths being singletons. Sequenced sample: blood. Receptor source: a woman aged 18-30 years in good health. Both conserved end residues are part of each CDR3. The D gene is left open where the match is weak.

j_call: TRBJ1-1
d_call: .
v_call: TRBV11-3
cdr3_nt: TGTGCCAGCAGCTTAAGGAGTAACACTGAAGCTTTCTTT
cdr3_aa: CASSLRSNTEAFF

j_call: TRBJ2-2
d_call: .
v_call: TRBV30
cdr3_nt: TGTGCCTGGAGTGTACAGGGGCGCCAGGGGGGCGGGGAGCTGTTTTTT
cdr3_aa: CAWSVQGRQGGGELFF

j_call: TRBJ2-5
d_call: .
v_call: TRBV5-4
cdr3_nt: TGTGCCAGCAGCTCAGGGCCAGGGGCCCAGTACTTC
cdr3_aa: CASSSGPGAQYF

j_call: TRBJ1-2
d_call: TRBD1
v_call: TRBV2
cdr3_nt: TGTGCCAGCATGAAGGGACAGGGCAACTATGGCTACACCTTC
cdr3_aa: CASMKGQGNYGYTF

j_call: TRBJ2-1
d_call: TRBD1
v_call: TRBV19
cdr3_nt: TGTGCCAGTAGCCTACGTGAGGGACAGGGATACAATGAGCAGTTCTTC
cdr3_aa: CASSLREGQGYNEQFF

j_call: TRBJ2-7
d_call: .
v_call: TRBV25-1
cdr3_nt: TGTGCCAGCAGTGATTGGGGTAATGGAGCGCTCCACGAGCAGTACTTC
cdr3_aa: CASSDWGNGALHEQYF

j_call: TRBJ2-1
d_call: .
v_call: TRBV4-1
cdr3_nt: TGCGCCAGCAGCCAAGATAGGACGGCCAATGAGCAGTTCTTC
cdr3_aa: CASSQDRTANEQFF

j_call: TRBJ2-7
d_call: .
v_call: TRBV30
cdr3_nt: TGTGCCTGGAGTAGTCCCCCGCGGATCTCGCTCCACGAGCAGTACTTC
cdr3_aa: CAWSSPPRISLHEQYF

j_call: TRBJ2-3
d_call: .
v_call: TRBV5-1
cdr3_nt: TGCGCCAGCAGCTTGAACAGGGCACTCACAGATACGCAGTATTTT
cdr3_aa: CASSLNRALTDTQYF

j_call: TRBJ1-1
d_call: .
v_call: TRBV12-5
cdr3_nt: TGTGCTAGTGGTGAGACAGGTTTGAACACTGAAGCTTTCTTT
cdr3_aa: CASGETGLNTEAFF